These 10 T cell receptor beta chains came from one sample sequenced in a study of early T cells in non-severe SARS-CoV-2 infection. TCRdb recomputed calls from the 5' RACE reads with MiXCR, one row per CDR3 protein. This sample has about 22,000 distinct CDR3 sequences; more than 3.5% occur once, and the top ten carry about 7.8%. Source material: whole blood. These receptors all come from an adult who was a healthcare worker with PCR-confirmed SARS-CoV-2 infection or an uninfected control (not recorded which).

Within the sample, this clonotype is medium-sized. This chain links TRBV28 with TRBJ1-5; D not resolved. The CDR3 runs to 14 residues. V gave up 6 bases and J gave up 0 bases, with 9 bases separating them. The germline V gene encodes CDR1 MDHEN and CDR2 SYDVKM. The CDR3 nucleotides are TGTGCCAGCAGCTCTGGTTATAGCAATCAGCCCCAGCATTTT. Protein product: CASSSGYSNQPQHF.

This clonotype showed up many times. This rearrangement joins TRBV12-3 or TRBV12-4 to TRBJ2-1; D is ambiguous. The CDR3 length is 12 residues. The ends were cut back, 3 bases at V and 4 bases at J, with 4 bases in the middle. The CDR3 protein is CASSFGYNEQFF. The DNA for the CDR3 is TGTGCCAGCAGTTTCGGGTACAATGAGCAGTTCTTC.

This clonotype was seen ten or more times. This sequence joins TRBV7-2 and TRBJ2-5; D is tentatively TRBD1 or TRBD2 (5 bases each). Trimming shortened V by 5 bases and J by 6 bases, and 22 bases separated the two germline ends. The CDR3 extends over 16 amino acids. Germline values: CDR1 SGHTA, CDR2 FQGNSA. CDR3 nucleotides: TGTGCCAGCAGCCCCTGGGGGTCGGAAGCCTTGAAGACCCAGTACTTC. As protein: CASSPWGSEALKTQYF. Variable domain in full (rest from reference TRBV7-2 and TRBJ2-5): GAGVSQSPSNKVTEKGKDVELRCDPISGHTALYWYRQSLGQGLEFLIYFQGNSAPDKSGLPSDRFSAERTGGSVSTLTIQRTQQEDSAVYLCASSPWGSEALKTQYFGPGTRLLVL.

This clonotype was seen ten or more times. The genes are TRBV6-4 and TRBJ1-5, with 10 bases matching TRBD1. The V and J ends lost 3 bases and 5 bases, in that order; junction bases with no gene match: 4. Germline values: CDR1 MRHNA, CDR2 SNTAGT. The CDR3 is made up of 15 amino acids. The CDR3 DNA reads as TGTGCCAGCAGTGAGGGGACAGGGGTGCATCAGCCCCAGCATTTT. Residues: CASSEGTGVHQPQHF.

The chain recombines TRBV12-3 or TRBV12-4 with TRBJ2-3; D is possibly TRBD1 (6 bases). The CDR3 extends over 14 amino acids. Trimming pared 1 base from V and 2 bases from J, leaving 7 bases between. CDR3 sequence (DNA): TGTGCCAGCAGTTTAGACAGGGCCACAGATACGCAGTATTTT. Encoded protein: CASSLDRATDTQYF.

This clonotype was picked up many times. The chain employs TRBV7-6 and TRBJ2-3; 10 bases map to TRBD1. Germline V gene data show CDR1 as SGHVS and CDR2 as FNYEAQ. V shed 5 bases and J 4 bases; nucleotides not matched to a gene: 6. This CDR3 spans 15 amino acids. The CDR3 loop is CASSPRTGGADTQYF. The CDR3 DNA reads TGTGCCAGCAGCCCCCGGACAGGGGGAGCAGATACGCAGTATTTT. The complete variable domain, with remaining parts taken from reference TRBV7-6 and TRBJ2-3, reads GAGVSQSPRYKVTKRGQDVALRCDPISGHVSLYWYRQALGQGPEFLTYFNYEAQQDKSGLPNDRFSAERPEGSISTLTIQRTEQRDSAMYRCASSPRTGGADTQYFGPGTRLTVL.

This clonotype ranks as medium-sized (0.01 to 0.1%). For the CDR3, the DNA is TGTGCCAGCGGACCGTCCCCATCGAATCAGCCCCAGCATTTT. It translates to CASGPSPSNQPQHF. The chain has TRBV6-2 or TRBV6-3 and TRBJ1-5; D unresolved. Trimming shortened V by 8 bases and J by 4 bases, and 15 bases separated the two germline ends. Germline V gene data show CDR1 as MNHEY and CDR2 as SVGEGT. CDR3 length: 14 amino acids.

This clonotype has more than one count but fewer than ten. V gene TRBV7-2 combines with J gene TRBJ1-6; TRBD1 matches 8 bases. CDR1 SGHTA and CDR2 FQGNSA come from the germline V gene. The CDR3 totals 15 residues. Germline trimming cut 5 bases from V and 1 base from J; bases unmatched to any gene: 1. The CDR3 DNA sequence: TGTGCCAGCAGCCGGACAGGGTCCTATAATTCACCCCTCCACTTT. Its translation: CASSRTGSYNSPLHF. The full variable domain, in which reference TRBV7-2 and TRBJ1-6 provide the parts outside the CDR3, is GAGVSQSPSNKVTEKGKDVELRCDPISGHTALYWYRQSLGQGLEFLIYFQGNSAPDKSGLPSDRFSAERTGGSVSTLTIQRTQQEDSAVYLCASSRTGSYNSPLHFGNGTRLTVT.

In this sample, this clonotype turned up many times. V is TRBV20-1 and J is TRBJ2-5, with TRBD2 identical over 10 bases. The V gene's germline CDR1 is DFQATT and CDR2 SNEGSKA (reference sequence). This CDR3 contains 14 residues. After removal of 1 base from V and 5 bases from J, the junction contained 4 bases not matched to a gene. In DNA, the CDR3 is TGCAGTGCTAGAGCACCTAGCGGGGGTGAGACCCAGTACTTC. Translating gives CSARAPSGGETQYF.

This chain connects TRBV12-3 or TRBV12-4 to TRBJ2-2; D uncertain. This CDR3 is built from 13 residues. Trimming left V 6 bases short and J 4 bases short, with 9 bases between. CDR3 amino acids: CASRPGFTGELFF. The CDR3 DNA sequence: TGTGCCAGCAGACCAGGATTCACCGGGGAGCTGTTTTTT.